The present entry profiles one T cell receptor (beta chain) with its context. Its antigen is still unknown. Sampling times: baseline, cycle 4 day 1, cycle 7 day 1. CDR3 length equals 14 residues. CDR1 and CDR2 (germline): KGHSH, LQKENI. Trimming shortened V by 3 bases and J by 2 bases, and 9 bases separated the two germline ends. Sequenced by immunoSEQ multiplex PCR; TCRdb stores in-frame clones only, minus some. The sample has about 32,000 clones; roughly 79% are singletons. This sample is part of a study of OX40 agonist ivuxolimab in advanced cancers. In the study overall: Patient treatment consisted of intravenous ivuxolimab administration every 2 weeks at 0.01 to 10 mg/kg. Cohort: around 83% men, mean age approximately 64, aged about 20 to 90.

Study findings and constraints: Low normalized T-cell clonal expansion was additionally recorded for some nonresponders.

Source: CD4+ or CD8+ T cells sorted from blood, taken in a trial of the OX40 agonist ivuxolimab. The receptor's source is an adult with an advanced solid tumor such as melanoma, head and neck, liver or kidney cancer. This chain links TRBV18 with TRBJ2-3; D not certain. In DNA, the CDR3 is TGTGCCAGCTCACCCGCGGTCCTCACAGATACGCAGTATTTT. Residues: CASSPAVLTDTQYF.